This T cell receptor (beta chain) emerged from a study of T cells in Graves' hyperthyroidism and ophthalmopathy. Across the whole study: Peripheral blood was collected at initial diagnosis, before any treatment.

This clonotype was seen more than once but under ten times. The CDR3 length is 15 residues. CDR1 and CDR2 from the germline V gene are SGHRS and YFSETQ. V lost 0 bases to trimming and J lost 4 bases, with 11 bases between them. Used for diagnoses were clinical symptoms, serum thyroxine and TRAb, thyroid ultrasound and orbital computed tomography. The investigators amplified TCR beta CDR3 regions from RNA transcripts. HTBI primers drove first-round RT-PCR of the TCR CDR3. TCRdb processed the multiplex PCR reads anew with MiXCR; each CDR3 protein has one entry. This sample has around 490,000 distinct CDR3 sequences, with about 20% found just once.

This clonotype originated in a man in his forties with Graves' ophthalmopathy. The sample comprised blood. The chain uses TRBV5-1 and TRBJ2-1; D may be TRBD2 (6 bases). CDR3 nucleotides: TGCGCCAGCAGCTTGGCAGCTAGCGCGTACAATGAGCAGTTCTTC. It translates to CASSLAASAYNEQFF.